This entry lists 8 T cell receptor beta chains sequenced from one sample in a study of CD8+ T cells in alopecia areata (dated by TCRdb to 2016 to 2019). The library was prepared using the immunoSEQ multiplex PCR assay. For TCR sequencing, RNA was extracted from every sample and reverse transcribed into cDNA to serve as template. The immuneACCESS repertoire file appears here via TCRdb, limited to in-frame rearrangements. These files lack a portion of the clones; in checked studies, under half of the deficit traces to unresolved V genes, and the cause of the others is not known. In all, the sample holds 100,000 to 130,000 clones, and approximately 59% of those were seen once. The biggest ten clones account for 20% to 25% of the sample. The sequenced sample was CD8+ T cells sorted from blood. The receptors were sampled from a human donor in good health.

The chain is built from TRBV5-6 and TRBJ1-6; possibly TRBD1 for D (5 bases). This CDR3 is 14 amino acids long. Between the trimmed V and J ends, which lost 0 bases and 9 bases, there was a span of 10 bases. Looked up from germline, CDR1 is SGHDT and CDR2 is YYEEEE. The CDR3 is CASSLAGRGSPLHF. DNA of the CDR3: TGTGCCAGCAGCTTGGCAGGGAGGGGTTCACCCCTCCACTTT.

Ten or more counts support this clone. The V gene is TRBV5-8, the J gene TRBJ2-3, with TRBD1 as a possible D gene (5 bases). The germline V gene has CDR1 SGHTS and CDR2 YDEGEE. The germline V and J ends were trimmed by 3 bases and 5 bases, with 13 bases remaining between them. The CDR3 length is 14 residues. CDR3 in amino acids: CASSWTTSGDTQYF. The CDR3 nucleotides are TGTGCCAGCAGCTGGACAACTTCGGGAGATACGCAGTATTTT.

This chain links TRBV4-1 with TRBJ2-7; D gene unclear. Between the trimmed V and J ends, which lost 0 bases and 0 bases, there was a span of 9 bases. CDR1 is MGHRA, CDR2 YSYEKL, per germline. The CDR3 has 15 residues. The CDR3 region is CASSQEGSTSYEQYF. The CDR3 bases are TGCGCCAGCAGCCAAGAAGGATCTACCTCCTACGAGCAGTACTTC.

The chain recombines TRBV27 with TRBJ2-3; TRBD1 agrees at 7 bases. V dropped 5 bases and J dropped 6; count of bases not matched to a gene: 8. CDR3 length: 14 amino acids. Germline V lookup: CDR1 MNHEY, CDR2 SMNVEV (reference sequence). The CDR3 DNA sequence: TGTGCCAGCAGTAGCACAGGGGTATGGGATACGCAGTATTTT. As protein: CASSSTGVWDTQYF.

This clone was detected only a few times. The chain combines TRBV6-1 with TRBJ1-5; TRBD1 aligns across 8 bases. Trimming took 6 bases from V and 3 from J; bases not matched to a gene: 7. The CDR3 length is 15 residues. CDR1 and CDR2 from the germline V gene are MNHNS and SASEGT. Here the CDR3 DNA reads TGTGCCAGCAGCGCCGGGACAGGCTACAATCAGCCCCAGCATTTT. It is translated as CASSAGTGYNQPQHF.

This chain uses TRBV13 with TRBJ2-2, with D hard to call. Germline loops: CDR1 PRHDT, CDR2 FYEKMQ (reference sequence). Between the trimmed V and J ends, which lost 3 bases and 5 bases, there was a span of 10 bases. This CDR3 region has 14 residues. The CDR3: CASSFFRRTGELFF. The DNA for the CDR3 is TGTGCCAGCAGCTTCTTCCGCCGAACCGGGGAGCTGTTTTTT.

The chain combines TRBV6-5 with TRBJ2-7, with 10 bases that match TRBD2. The CDR3 is made up of 15 amino acids. Per germline, CDR1 MNHEY and CDR2 SVGAGI. J was trimmed by 4 bases and V by 1 base; bases with no gene match: 4. The CDR3 here is CASSYFVSGGYEQYF. The CDR3 DNA is TGTGCCAGCAGTTACTTCGTTAGCGGGGGGTACGAGCAGTACTTC.

This rearrangement joins TRBV7-6 to TRBJ2-1; D may be TRBD1 (5 bases). Germline loops: CDR1 SGHVS, CDR2 FNYEAQ. This CDR3 region has 14 residues. V dropped 3 bases and J dropped 8 bases, with 14 bases sitting between them. Here the CDR3 DNA reads TGTGCCAGCAGCTTCGTAGCAGGGTCCCATGAGCAGTTCTTC. Translating it yields CASSFVAGSHEQFF.